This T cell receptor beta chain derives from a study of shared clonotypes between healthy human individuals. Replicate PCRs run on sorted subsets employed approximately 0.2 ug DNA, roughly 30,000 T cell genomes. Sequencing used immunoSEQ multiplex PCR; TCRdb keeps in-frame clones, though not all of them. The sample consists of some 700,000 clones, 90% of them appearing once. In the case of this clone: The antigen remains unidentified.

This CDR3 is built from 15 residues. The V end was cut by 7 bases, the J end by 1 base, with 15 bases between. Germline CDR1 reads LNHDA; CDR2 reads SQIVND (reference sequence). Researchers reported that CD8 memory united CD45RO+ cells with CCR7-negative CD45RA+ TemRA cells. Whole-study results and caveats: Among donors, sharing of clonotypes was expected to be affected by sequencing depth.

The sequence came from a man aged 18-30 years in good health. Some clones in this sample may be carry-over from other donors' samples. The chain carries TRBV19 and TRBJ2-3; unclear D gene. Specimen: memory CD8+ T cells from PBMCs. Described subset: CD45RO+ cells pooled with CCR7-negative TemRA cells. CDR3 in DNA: TGTGCCAGTACCACTCGGCGTGCGGGCACAGATACGCAGTATTTT. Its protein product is CASTTRRAGTDTQYF.